The entry below describes one TCR beta chain. The antigen is undetermined. From germline, CDR1 is SNHLY and CDR2 FYNNEI. The V and J ends lost 5 bases and 2 bases, in that order; junction bases with no gene match: 12. This CDR3 is built from 19 residues. Newly diagnosed patients aged 18 to 65 had hyperthyroidism of under 2 months' duration. Roughly 9.1 ml of fresh peripheral blood supplied the PBMCs. The data were obtained in a study of T cells in Graves' hyperthyroidism and ophthalmopathy. TCR beta CDR3 region amplification was performed from RNA transcripts. TCR CDR3 regions were first amplified by RT-PCR with HTBI primers. One entry per CDR3 protein, called by TCRdb with MiXCR from the multiplex PCR reads. The table shows some 460,000 distinct CDR3 sequences, with about 15% occurring only once. Regarding the study as a whole: Also found in blood were most expanded thyroid clonotypes above 0.001.

The TCR was taken from a woman in her late teens or twenties with Graves' hyperthyroidism. The V call is TRBV2, the J call TRBJ2-3, with TRBD2 matching over 14 bases. Sample: blood. The CDR3 spells CASSPNPGTSGSPTDTQYF. In DNA form, the CDR3 reads TGTGCCAGCAGTCCTAATCCCGGGACTAGCGGGAGCCCCACAGATACGCAGTATTTT.